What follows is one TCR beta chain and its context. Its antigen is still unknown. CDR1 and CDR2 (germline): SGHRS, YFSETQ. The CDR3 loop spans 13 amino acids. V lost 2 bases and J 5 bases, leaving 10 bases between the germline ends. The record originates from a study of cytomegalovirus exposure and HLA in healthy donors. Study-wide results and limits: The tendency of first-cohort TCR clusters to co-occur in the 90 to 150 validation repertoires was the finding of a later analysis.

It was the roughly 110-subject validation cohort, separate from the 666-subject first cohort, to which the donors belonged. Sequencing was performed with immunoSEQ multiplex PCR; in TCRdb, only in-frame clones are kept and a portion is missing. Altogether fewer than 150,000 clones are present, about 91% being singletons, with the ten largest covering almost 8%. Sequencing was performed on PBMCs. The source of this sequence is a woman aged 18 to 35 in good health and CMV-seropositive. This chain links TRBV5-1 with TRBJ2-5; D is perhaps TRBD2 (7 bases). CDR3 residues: CASSFGGRETQYF. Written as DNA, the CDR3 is TGCGCCAGCAGCTTCGGGGGGCGGGAGACCCAGTACTTC.